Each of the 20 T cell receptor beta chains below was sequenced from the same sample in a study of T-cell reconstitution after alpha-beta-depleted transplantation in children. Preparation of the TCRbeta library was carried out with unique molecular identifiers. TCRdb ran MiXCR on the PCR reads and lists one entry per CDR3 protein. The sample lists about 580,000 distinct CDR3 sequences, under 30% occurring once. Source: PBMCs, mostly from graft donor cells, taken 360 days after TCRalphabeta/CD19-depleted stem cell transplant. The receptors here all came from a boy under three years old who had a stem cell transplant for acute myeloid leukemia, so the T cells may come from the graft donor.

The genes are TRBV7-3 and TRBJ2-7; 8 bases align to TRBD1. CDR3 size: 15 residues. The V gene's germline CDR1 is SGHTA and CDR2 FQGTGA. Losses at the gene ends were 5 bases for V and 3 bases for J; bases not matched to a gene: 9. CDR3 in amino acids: CASSPRQGSIYEQYF. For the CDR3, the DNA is TGTGCCAGCAGCCCTCGACAGGGGTCGATCTACGAGCAGTACTTC.

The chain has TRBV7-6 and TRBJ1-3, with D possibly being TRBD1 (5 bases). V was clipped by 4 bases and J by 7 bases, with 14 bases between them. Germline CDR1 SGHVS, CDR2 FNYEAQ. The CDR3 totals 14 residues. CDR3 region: CASSSGASGNTIYF. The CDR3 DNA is TGTGCCAGCAGCTCCGGGGCCTCGGGGAACACCATATATTTT. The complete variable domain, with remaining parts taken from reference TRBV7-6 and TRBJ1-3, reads GAGVSQSPRYKVTKRGQDVALRCDPISGHVSLYWYRQALGQGPEFLTYFNYEAQQDKSGLPNDRFSAERPEGSISTLTIQRTEQRDSAMYRCASSSGASGNTIYFGEGSWLTVV.

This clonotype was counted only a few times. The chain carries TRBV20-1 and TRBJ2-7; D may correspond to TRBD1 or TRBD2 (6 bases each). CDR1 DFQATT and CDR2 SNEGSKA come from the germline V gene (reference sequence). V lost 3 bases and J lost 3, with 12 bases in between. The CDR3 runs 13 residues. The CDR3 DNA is TGCAGTGCTAGGCGGGGACACCTCTACGAGCAGTACTTC. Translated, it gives CSARRGHLYEQYF.

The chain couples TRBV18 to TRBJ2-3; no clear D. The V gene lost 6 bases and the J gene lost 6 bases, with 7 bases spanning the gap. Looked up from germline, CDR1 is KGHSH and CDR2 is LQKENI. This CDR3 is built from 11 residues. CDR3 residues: CASSNLDTQYF. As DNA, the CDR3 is TGTGCCAGCTCCAACTTGGATACGCAGTATTTT.

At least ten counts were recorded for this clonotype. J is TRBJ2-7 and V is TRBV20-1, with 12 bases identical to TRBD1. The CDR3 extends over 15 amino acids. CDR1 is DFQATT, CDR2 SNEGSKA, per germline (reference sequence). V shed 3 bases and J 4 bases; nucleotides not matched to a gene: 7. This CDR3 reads CSARLGQGAVYEQYF. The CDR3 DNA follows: TGCAGTGCTAGGCTGGGACAGGGGGCGGTATACGAGCAGTACTTC.

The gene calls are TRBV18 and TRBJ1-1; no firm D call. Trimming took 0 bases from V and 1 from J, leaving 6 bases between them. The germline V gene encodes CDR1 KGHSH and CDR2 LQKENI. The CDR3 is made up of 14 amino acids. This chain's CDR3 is CASSPPWANTEAFF. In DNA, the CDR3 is TGTGCCAGCTCACCACCATGGGCGAACACTGAAGCTTTCTTT.

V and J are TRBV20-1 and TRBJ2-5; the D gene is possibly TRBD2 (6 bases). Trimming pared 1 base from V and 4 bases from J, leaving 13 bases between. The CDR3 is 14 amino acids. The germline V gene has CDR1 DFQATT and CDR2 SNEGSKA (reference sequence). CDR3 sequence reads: CSARVAGRRETQYF. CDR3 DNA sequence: TGCAGTGCTAGAGTGGCGGGGAGGCGAGAGACCCAGTACTTC.

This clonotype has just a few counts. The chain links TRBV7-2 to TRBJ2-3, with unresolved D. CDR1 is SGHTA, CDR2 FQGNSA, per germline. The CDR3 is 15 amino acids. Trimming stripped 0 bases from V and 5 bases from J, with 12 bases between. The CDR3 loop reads CASSLASGLGDTQYF. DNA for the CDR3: TGTGCCAGCAGCTTAGCGTCGGGCTTGGGAGATACGCAGTATTTT.

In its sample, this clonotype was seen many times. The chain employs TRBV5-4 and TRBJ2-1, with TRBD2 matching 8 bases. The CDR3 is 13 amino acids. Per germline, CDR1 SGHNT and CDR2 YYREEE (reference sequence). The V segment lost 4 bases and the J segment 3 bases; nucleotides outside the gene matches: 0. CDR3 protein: CASSREGYNEQFF. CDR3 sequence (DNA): TGTGCCAGCAGCCGGGAGGGCTACAATGAGCAGTTCTTC.

This CDR3 is CASSPRETGGRHEQFF. The CDR3 DNA sequence: TGTGCCAGCAGCCCGCGCGAAACGGGGGGGCGGCATGAGCAGTTCTTC. The chain is built from TRBV3-1 and TRBJ2-1, with 8 bases identical to TRBD2. Germline V gives CDR1 LGHDT, CDR2 YNNKEL (reference sequence). The CDR3 has 16 residues. Germline trimming cut 4 bases from V and 8 bases from J; bases unmatched to any gene: 13.

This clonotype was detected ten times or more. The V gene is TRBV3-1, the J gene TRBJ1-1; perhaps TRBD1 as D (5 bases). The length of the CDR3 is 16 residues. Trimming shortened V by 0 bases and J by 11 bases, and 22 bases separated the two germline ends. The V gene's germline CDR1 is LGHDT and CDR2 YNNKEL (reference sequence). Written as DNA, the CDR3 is TGTGCCAGCAGCCAAGATGGGATGTTCAAGGGGCGAGAGGCTTTCTTT. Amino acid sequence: CASSQDGMFKGREAFF.

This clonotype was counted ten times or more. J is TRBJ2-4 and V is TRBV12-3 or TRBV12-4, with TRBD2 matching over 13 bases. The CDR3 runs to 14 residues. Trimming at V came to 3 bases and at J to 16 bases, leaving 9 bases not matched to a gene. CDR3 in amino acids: CASSFPGLAGHVYF. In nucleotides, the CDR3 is TGTGCCAGCAGTTTCCCGGGACTAGCGGGGCACGTCTACTTC.

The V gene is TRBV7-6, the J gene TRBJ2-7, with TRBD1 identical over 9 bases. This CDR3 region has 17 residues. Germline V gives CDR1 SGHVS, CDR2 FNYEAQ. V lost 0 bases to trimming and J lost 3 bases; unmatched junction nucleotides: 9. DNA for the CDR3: TGTGCCAGCAGCTTAGCGCCGACAGGGGGAATTGGCTACGAGCAGTACTTC. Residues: CASSLAPTGGIGYEQYF.

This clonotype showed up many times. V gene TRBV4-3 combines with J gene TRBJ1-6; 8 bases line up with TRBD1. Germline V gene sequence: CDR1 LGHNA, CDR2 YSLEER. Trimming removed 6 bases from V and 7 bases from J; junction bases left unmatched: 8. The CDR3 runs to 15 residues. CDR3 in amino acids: CASRTGQAVNSPLHF. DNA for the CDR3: TGCGCCAGCAGAACGGGACAGGCAGTCAATTCACCCCTCCACTTT.

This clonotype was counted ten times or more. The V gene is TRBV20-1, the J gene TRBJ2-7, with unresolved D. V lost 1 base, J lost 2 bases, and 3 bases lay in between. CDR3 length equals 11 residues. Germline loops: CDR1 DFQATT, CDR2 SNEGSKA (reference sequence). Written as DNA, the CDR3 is TGCAGTGCTAGAGGGCCCTACGAGCAGTACTTC. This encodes CSARGPYEQYF.

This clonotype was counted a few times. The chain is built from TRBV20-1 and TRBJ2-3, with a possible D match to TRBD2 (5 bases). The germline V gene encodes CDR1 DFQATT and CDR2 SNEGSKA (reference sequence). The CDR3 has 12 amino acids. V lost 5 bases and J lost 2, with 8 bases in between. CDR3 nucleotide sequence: TGCAGTGCTTCACTAGACACAGATACGCAGTATTTT. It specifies CSASLDTDTQYF.

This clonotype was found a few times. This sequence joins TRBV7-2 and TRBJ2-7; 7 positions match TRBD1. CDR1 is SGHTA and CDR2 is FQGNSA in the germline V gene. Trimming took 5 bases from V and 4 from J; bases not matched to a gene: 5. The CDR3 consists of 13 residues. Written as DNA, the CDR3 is TGTGCCAGCAGCGCGGACAGGATTTACGAGCAGTACTTC. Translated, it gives CASSADRIYEQYF.

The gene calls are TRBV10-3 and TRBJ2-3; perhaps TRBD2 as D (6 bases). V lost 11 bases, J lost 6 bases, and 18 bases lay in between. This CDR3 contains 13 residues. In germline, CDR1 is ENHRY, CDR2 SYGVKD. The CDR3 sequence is CAANHRDSDTQYF. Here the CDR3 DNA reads TGTGCCGCTAACCACCGGGACTCGGATACGCAGTATTTT.

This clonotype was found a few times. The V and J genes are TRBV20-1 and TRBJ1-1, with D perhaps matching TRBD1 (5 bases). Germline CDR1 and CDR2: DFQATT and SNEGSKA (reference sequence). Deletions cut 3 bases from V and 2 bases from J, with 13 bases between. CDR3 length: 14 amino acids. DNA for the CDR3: TGCAGTGCTAGCCCCCACAGGACAAACACTGAAGCTTTCTTT. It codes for CSASPHRTNTEAFF.

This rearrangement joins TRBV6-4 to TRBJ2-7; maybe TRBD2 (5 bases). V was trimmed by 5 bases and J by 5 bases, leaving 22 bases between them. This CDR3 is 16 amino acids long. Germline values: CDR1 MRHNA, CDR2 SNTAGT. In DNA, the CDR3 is TGTGCCAGCAGTACGAAGTACGGGAAAACAAGGGACGAGCAGTACTTC. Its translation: CASSTKYGKTRDEQYF.